Presented here are 16 T cell receptor beta chains from one specimen sequenced in a study of blood T cell repertoires in COVID-19. The protocol was immunoSEQ multiplex PCR, while the TCRdb copy is restricted to in-frame clones and leaves out a portion. The data show hundreds of thousands of clones, roughly nine tenths seen once. The sequencing sample was made of peripheral blood. The receptors here all came from a woman between 45 and 65 years old who had recovered from COVID-19.

This chain links TRBV6-5 with TRBJ1-3; maybe TRBD1 (5 bases). The CDR3 has 15 amino acids. V lost 8 bases to trimming and J lost 1 base, with 15 bases between them. Germline V gene data show CDR1 as MNHEY and CDR2 as SVGAGI. In DNA, the CDR3 is TGTGCCAGCCGGGAGGGGCGCGTATCTGGAAACACCATATATTTT. Translation gives CASREGRVSGNTIYF.

This chain connects TRBV5-6 to TRBJ1-1; 7 bases are shared with TRBD1. CDR1 is SGHDT and CDR2 is YYEEEE in the germline V gene. Unmatched junction bases numbered 5, after V lost 4 bases and J lost 5 bases. The CDR3 is 13 residues long. The CDR3 sequence: CASSRQGGTEAFF. In DNA form, the CDR3 reads TGTGCCAGCAGCCGACAGGGTGGAACTGAAGCTTTCTTT.

The V and J genes are TRBV5-6 and TRBJ2-5, with no clear D. Trimming removed 0 bases at V and 4 bases at J, with 10 bases between. Germline V CDR1 and CDR2: SGHDT, YYEEEE. The CDR3 totals 14 residues. CDR3 DNA: TGTGCCAGCAGCTTGGTTCCCCCCCGAGAGACCCAGTACTTC. Residues: CASSLVPPRETQYF.

The chain employs TRBV6-5 and TRBJ2-7; 10 bases are a match to TRBD2. V shed 5 bases and J 2 bases; nucleotides not matched to a gene: 3. The germline gives CDR1 MNHEY, CDR2 SVGAGI. CDR3 size: 14 residues. The CDR3 DNA reads as TGTGCCAGCAGTCCCGGGACTAGCGCCTACGAGCAGTACTTC. Residues: CASSPGTSAYEQYF.

This chain joins TRBV4-1 and TRBJ1-2; D unclear. V lost 5 bases and J 1 base, leaving 17 bases between the germline ends. CDR3 size: 16 residues. Germline CDR1 is MGHRA and CDR2 is YSYEKL. The CDR3 DNA sequence: TGCGCCAGCAGCGATTCAGCGACGGTTTTTAACTATGGCTACACCTTC. The encoded protein is CASSDSATVFNYGYTF.

V is TRBV6-2 or TRBV6-3 and J is TRBJ2-1; TRBD1 might be the D (5 bases). The germline CDR1 and CDR2 sequences are MNHEY and SVGEGT. This CDR3 comprises 18 residues. V was pared by 2 bases and J by 4 bases, with 21 bases between. CDR3 DNA sequence: TGTGCCAGCAGTTACACGCGGCCACAGGCCTTTCCTTACAATGAGCAGTTCTTC. This encodes CASSYTRPQAFPYNEQFF.

This chain connects TRBV11-2 to TRBJ1-6, with 8 positions matching TRBD1. The CDR3 has 15 amino acids. The trim removed 4 bases at V and 10 bases at J, leaving 9 bases unmatched. Germline CDR1 and CDR2: SGHAT and FQNNGV. The CDR3 nucleotides are TGTGCCAGCAGCTCAGGGGGCAGGGGGTACTCACCCCTCCACTTT. Translation: CASSSGGRGYSPLHF.

The sample holds a few counts of this clone. This sequence joins TRBV11-2 and TRBJ2-7, with 10 nucleotides matching TRBD2. The CDR3 runs 16 residues. The V gene end was trimmed by 5 bases and the J gene end by 3 bases; junction bases not matched to a gene: 10. Germline-derived CDR1 and CDR2 are SGHAT and FQNNGV. Written as DNA, the CDR3 is TGTGCCAGCAGCCCGCTTAGGGCTAGCGGGAGCTACGAGCAGTACTTC. Protein product: CASSPLRASGSYEQYF.

The chain is built from TRBV7-6 and TRBJ2-5, with D unresolved. The CDR3 runs to 11 residues. V shed 5 bases and J shed 5 bases, with 6 bases lying between them. CDR1 and CDR2 from the germline V gene are SGHVS and FNYEAQ. The CDR3 DNA follows: TGTGCCAGCAGCCTACTTGAGACCCAGTACTTC. Protein: CASSLLETQYF.

The V gene is TRBV5-4, the J gene TRBJ1-6, with D perhaps matching TRBD1 (6 bases). This CDR3 is built from 14 residues. V shed 2 bases and J shed 12 bases, with 15 bases lying between them. The germline V gene encodes CDR1 SGHNT and CDR2 YYREEE (reference sequence). The chain's CDR3 is CASSFSGAGRPLHF. The CDR3 bases are TGTGCCAGCAGCTTCTCAGGGGCAGGCCGACCCCTCCACTTT.

This chain links TRBV7-9 with TRBJ1-6, with D possibly TRBD1 on 5 matching bases. Looked up from germline, CDR1 is SEHNR and CDR2 is FQNEAQ (reference sequence). This CDR3 is built from 15 residues. The V end lost 1 base, the J end lost 6 bases, and 10 bases lay between the germline ends. The CDR3 nucleotides are TGTGCCAGCAGCTTAGTGGGGGGAACTAATTCACCCCTCCACTTT. It specifies CASSLVGGTNSPLHF.

The chain carries TRBV6-5 and TRBJ2-3; possibly TRBD2 for D (5 bases). V was shortened by 6 bases and J by 3 bases, with 13 bases between the two germline ends. The CDR3 spans 14 residues. Germline loops: CDR1 MNHEY, CDR2 SVGAGI. CDR3: CASRHGPGTDTQYF. CDR3 coding DNA: TGTGCCAGCAGACACGGCCCGGGAACAGATACGCAGTATTTT.

This clone was counted a few times. The J gene is TRBJ2-2, the V gene TRBV12-3 or TRBV12-4; D unclear. This CDR3 has 13 residues. Trimming removed 5 bases from V and 5 bases from J, with 9 bases in between. The chain's CDR3 is CASSLLQTGELFF. CDR3 bases: TGTGCCAGCAGTCTTCTCCAGACCGGGGAGCTGTTTTTT.

V and J are TRBV7-9 and TRBJ1-2; tentative D call: TRBD1 (5 bases). This CDR3 region has 14 residues. Trimming removed 2 bases at V and 0 bases at J, with 7 bases between. CDR1 and CDR2 from the germline V gene are SEHNR and FQNEAQ (reference sequence). The CDR3 DNA is TGTGCCAGCAGCTTACAGGGCACTAACTATGGCTACACCTTC. Amino acid sequence: CASSLQGTNYGYTF.

V gene TRBV5-1 combines with J gene TRBJ2-2; D remains unclear. The V gene's germline CDR1 is SGHRS and CDR2 YFSETQ. The CDR3 runs 12 residues. Trimming took off 9 bases at V and 3 bases at J, with 9 bases between the two ends. The CDR3 region is CATTVDTGELFF. The CDR3 bases are TGCGCCACCACAGTAGACACCGGGGAGCTGTTTTTT.

The chain has TRBV29-1 and TRBJ2-7; 9 nucleotides align to TRBD1. Germline V gene sequence: CDR1 SQVTM, CDR2 ANQGSEA. The CDR3 contains 13 residues. J was trimmed by 3 bases and V by 3 bases; bases with no gene match: 3. CDR3 amino acids: CSVESDRGYEQYF. The CDR3 DNA is TGCAGCGTTGAGTCGGACAGGGGCTACGAGCAGTACTTC.